A single sample gave rise to the 22 T cell receptor beta chains below, sequenced in a study of blood T cell repertoires in COVID-19. Repertoires were generated with immunoSEQ multiplex PCR, while TCRdb's copy carries only in-frame clones and drops some. This sample has under 300,000 clones, with about 90% found just once. Material for sequencing was peripheral blood. The receptors derive from a man in his fifties or sixties who had recovered from COVID-19.

This sequence joins TRBV29-1 and TRBJ2-1, with 7 bases fitting TRBD1. CDR3 length equals 14 residues. Germline V gives CDR1 SQVTM, CDR2 ANQGSEA. V lost 5 bases, J lost 3 bases, and 7 bases stayed unmatched. CDR3 amino acids: CSVRGTEDYNEQFF. CDR3 sequence (DNA): TGCAGCGTTAGAGGGACAGAAGACTACAATGAGCAGTTCTTC.

V is TRBV3-1 (or the pseudogene TRBV3-2) and J is TRBJ1-5, with TRBD1 identical over 8 bases. Trimming removed 1 base from V and 2 bases from J; junction bases left unmatched: 4. Germline V gene sequence: CDR1 LGHDT, CDR2 YNNKEL (reference sequence). The CDR3 is made up of 16 amino acids. Here the CDR3 reads CASSQGQGMGNQPQHF. The DNA for the CDR3 is TGTGCCAGCAGCCAAGGACAGGGGATGGGCAATCAGCCCCAGCATTTT.

V gene TRBV6-5 combines with J gene TRBJ1-1; D not certain. This CDR3 has 14 amino acids. The germline gives CDR1 MNHEY, CDR2 SVGAGI. V was pared by 6 bases and J by 4 bases, with 15 bases between. CDR3 sequence: CASRLQAAGTEAFF. The DNA for the CDR3 is TGTGCCAGCAGACTTCAGGCTGCGGGCACTGAAGCTTTCTTT.

The V call is TRBV2, the J call TRBJ2-5; tentatively, D is TRBD1 (6 bases). This CDR3 contains 14 residues. Trimming took 8 bases from V and 7 from J, leaving 20 bases between them. Germline CDR1 SNHLY, CDR2 FYNNEI. The CDR3 loop reads CASWGKTGLGTQYF. The DNA for the CDR3 is TGTGCCAGCTGGGGAAAGACAGGTCTAGGGACCCAGTACTTC.

The CDR3: CASSLDLTSPLHF. The DNA of the CDR3 is TGTGCCAGCAGCTTAGATCTAACTTCACCCCTCCACTTT. V gene TRBV11-2 combines with J gene TRBJ1-6; no firm D call. There are 13 residues in the CDR3. CDR1 is SGHAT and CDR2 is FQNNGV in the germline V gene. Deletions cut 0 bases from V and 9 bases from J, with 6 bases between. Variable domain in full (rest from reference TRBV11-2 and TRBJ1-6): EAGVAQSPRYKIIEKRQSVAFWCNPISGHATLYWYQQILGQGPKLLIQFQNNGVVDDSQLPKDRFSAERLKGVDSTLKIQPAKLEDSAVYLCASSLDLTSPLHFGNGTRLTVT.

V is TRBV19 and J is TRBJ2-2; 9 bases map to TRBD1. CDR1 LNHDA and CDR2 SQIVND come from the germline V gene (reference sequence). J gave up 7 bases and V 8 bases, and 11 bases lay outside the gene matches. The CDR3 runs to 15 residues. The CDR3 spells CASSRDRVLVGELFF. CDR3 nucleotides: TGTGCCAGTTCCCGGGACAGGGTATTGGTCGGGGAGCTGTTTTTT.

This rearrangement joins TRBV30 to TRBJ2-2, with TRBD2 matching over 7 bases. Per germline, CDR1 GTSNPN and CDR2 SVGIG (reference sequence). The CDR3 totals 14 residues. J lost 4 bases, V lost 5 bases, and 7 bases had no gene match. CDR3 bases: TGTGCCTGGGCCAGCGGGGAACTCACCGGGGAGCTGTTTTTT. This sequence encodes CAWASGELTGELFF.

The chain combines TRBV10-2 with TRBJ1-6, with 8 bases fitting TRBD1. The CDR3 runs 14 residues. Germline lookup yields CDR1 WSHSY and CDR2 SAAADI. The V and J ends lost 6 bases and 7 bases, in that order; junction bases with no gene match: 5. CDR3 in amino acids: CASRTQGVNSPLHF. DNA of the CDR3: TGCGCCAGCAGAACACAGGGGGTAAATTCACCCCTCCACTTT.

The chain has TRBV5-1 and TRBJ2-1; D remains ambiguous. The V end was cut by 0 bases, the J end by 6 bases, with 7 bases between. The CDR3 totals 13 residues. Germline V gene data show CDR1 as SGHRS and CDR2 as YFSETQ. The CDR3 here is CASSLAVSNEQFF. CDR3 in DNA: TGCGCCAGCAGCTTGGCGGTTAGCAATGAGCAGTTCTTC.

The CDR3 sequence is CASISSIATGELFF. Written as DNA, the CDR3 is TGTGCCAGCATTTCGTCTATTGCCACCGGGGAGCTGTTTTTT. This chain joins TRBV6-5 and TRBJ2-2; D not resolved. This CDR3 is 14 amino acids long. Trimming removed 7 bases at V and 4 bases at J, with 13 bases between. CDR1 and CDR2 (germline): MNHEY, SVGAGI.

The genes are TRBV10-3 and TRBJ2-7; 9 positions agree with TRBD2. This CDR3 spans 16 amino acids. CDR1 and CDR2 from the germline V gene are ENHRY and SYGVKD. Trimming cost V 3 bases and J 0 bases; bases outside gene matches: 6. CDR3 DNA: TGTGCCATCAGTGAAGCGGGGGGCCTCCGCTCCTACGAGCAGTACTTC. Its translation: CAISEAGGLRSYEQYF.

The sample holds a few counts of this clone. The chain links TRBV7-8 to TRBJ1-5; maybe TRBD1 (6 bases). V was cut by 2 bases and J by 6 bases, with 17 bases left in between. The CDR3 is made up of 16 amino acids. Germline CDR1 SGHVS, CDR2 FQNEAQ. CDR3 residues: CASSLLSRGIGQPQHF. The CDR3 nucleotides are TGTGCCAGCAGCTTATTGTCCAGGGGCATAGGTCAGCCCCAGCATTTT. The variable domain in full, with the rest retrieved from reference TRBV7-8 and TRBJ1-5, is GAGVSQSPRYKVAKRGQDVALRCDPISGHVSLFWYQQALGQGPEFLTYFQNEAQLDKSGLPSDRFFAERPEGSVSTLKIQRTQQEDSAVYLCASSLLSRGIGQPQHFGDGTRLSIL.

The chain employs TRBV3-1 (or the pseudogene TRBV3-2) and TRBJ1-3, with a tentative D call TRBD1 (6 bases). The CDR3 is 13 amino acids. CDR1 LGHDT and CDR2 YNNKEL come from the germline V gene (reference sequence). V lost 9 bases, J lost 2 bases, and 11 bases lay in between. This CDR3 is CASRQATGNTIYF. CDR3 nucleotides: TGTGCCAGTCGACAGGCGACTGGAAACACCATATATTTT.

This chain joins TRBV18 and TRBJ1-6; D gene ambiguous. The germline CDR1 and CDR2 sequences are KGHSH and LQKENI. Trimming removed 3 bases at V and 4 bases at J, with 10 bases between. CDR3 size: 15 residues. This CDR3 reads CASSPMLSYNSPLHF. The CDR3 DNA sequence: TGTGCCAGCTCACCGATGCTGAGTTATAATTCACCCCTCCACTTT.

This chain joins TRBV5-1 and TRBJ2-2; a weak D match, TRBD2 (6 bases). Trimming took off 4 bases at V and 2 bases at J, with 18 bases between the two ends. Germline CDR1 SGHRS, CDR2 YFSETQ. The CDR3 consists of 17 residues. The CDR3 nucleotides read TGCGCCAGCAGCCAAGCTTCCGGGACTCAAAACACCGGGGAGCTGTTTTTT. Translation: CASSQASGTQNTGELFF.

The chain uses TRBV19 and TRBJ2-3; D might be TRBD2 (5 bases). V lost 2 bases to trimming and J lost 4 bases, with 13 bases between them. The germline gives CDR1 LNHDA, CDR2 SQIVND (reference sequence). This CDR3 has 15 amino acids. Written as DNA, the CDR3 is TGTGCCAGTAGTATACAGGCGGGTGTGGCAGATACGCAGTATTTT. Translating gives CASSIQAGVADTQYF. Complete variable domain (other parts from reference TRBV19 and TRBJ2-3): DGGITQSPKYLFRKEGQNVTLSCEQNLNHDAMYWYRQDPGQGLRLIYYSQIVNDFQKGDIAEGYSVSREKKESFPLTVTSAQKNPTAFYLCASSIQAGVADTQYFGPGTRLTVL.

This chain uses TRBV3-1 (or the pseudogene TRBV3-2) with TRBJ2-2; 9 positions match TRBD2. The CDR3 runs 15 residues. Germline values: CDR1 LGHDT, CDR2 YNNKEL (reference sequence). The ends lost 5 bases at V and 8 bases at J; junction bases unmatched: 9. CDR3 in DNA: TGTGCCAGCAGCAATCTGGGACTAGCTAGAGGGGAGCTGTTTTTT. Translating it yields CASSNLGLARGELFF.

This sequence joins TRBV11-2 and TRBJ2-1; TRBD1 matches at 8 bases. J lost 2 bases, V lost 2 bases, and 2 bases had no gene match. From germline, CDR1 is SGHAT and CDR2 FQNNGV. The CDR3 runs to 15 residues. Here the CDR3 DNA reads TGTGCCAGCAGCTTACTCAGGGGGCCCTACAATGAGCAGTTCTTC. Translation gives CASSLLRGPYNEQFF.

V usage is TRBV30 and J usage is TRBJ2-5, with 8 bases lining up with TRBD2. Germline-derived CDR1 and CDR2 are GTSNPN and SVGIG (reference sequence). Unmatched junction bases numbered 5, after V lost 3 bases and J lost 2 bases. This CDR3 is 14 amino acids long. CDR3 DNA: TGTGCCTGGAGGGGAGCGGGGGAACAAGAGACCCAGTACTTC. This gives the protein CAWRGAGEQETQYF.

The V call is TRBV11-2, the J call TRBJ2-7, with a weak D call TRBD1 (6 bases). The CDR3 totals 14 residues. Trimming removed 7 bases from V and 4 bases from J, with 17 bases in between. Germline-derived CDR1 and CDR2 are SGHAT and FQNNGV. CDR3: CASTPNHDRYEQYF. The CDR3 DNA reads as TGTGCCAGCACCCCTAATCACGACAGGTACGAGCAGTACTTC.

This clone has just one count. The DNA of the CDR3 is TGCGCCAGCAGAGACGGACAGGGCGGGAACACTGAAGCTTTCTTT. Encoded protein: CASRDGQGGNTEAFF. The chain has TRBV5-1 and TRBJ1-1; the match to TRBD1 covers 8 bases. The CDR3 has 15 residues. V lost 5 bases and J lost 1; bases outside the gene matches: 7. Germline loops: CDR1 SGHRS, CDR2 YFSETQ.

This rearrangement joins TRBV25-1 to TRBJ1-4; 10 bases fit TRBD1. The CDR3 extends over 16 amino acids. V was clipped by 6 bases and J by 6 bases; unmatched bases: 10. CDR1 is MGHDK and CDR2 is SYGVNS in the germline V gene. CDR3 sequence reads: CASSPDRGGLYEKLFF. The CDR3 nucleotides are TGTGCCAGCAGCCCGGACAGGGGGGGACTATATGAAAAACTGTTTTTT.